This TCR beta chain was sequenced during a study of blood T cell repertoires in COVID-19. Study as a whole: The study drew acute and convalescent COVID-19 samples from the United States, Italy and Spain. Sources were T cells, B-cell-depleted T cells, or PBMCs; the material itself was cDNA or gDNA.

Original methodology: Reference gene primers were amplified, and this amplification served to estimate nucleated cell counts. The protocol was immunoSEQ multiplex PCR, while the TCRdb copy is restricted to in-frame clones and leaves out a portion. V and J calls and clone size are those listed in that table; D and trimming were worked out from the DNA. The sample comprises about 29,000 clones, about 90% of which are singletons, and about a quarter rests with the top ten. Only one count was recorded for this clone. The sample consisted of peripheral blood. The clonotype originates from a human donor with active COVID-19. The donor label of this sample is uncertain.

The CDR3 reads CASSRPVFDTQYF. The CDR3 region has the DNA TGTGCCAGCAGCCGTCCCGTGTTCGATACGCAGTATTTT. The chain has TRBV27 and TRBJ2-3; D not certain. The CDR3 is 13 residues long. Germline V lookup: CDR1 MNHEY, CDR2 SMNVEV (reference sequence). Trimming left V 6 bases short and J 6 bases short, with 13 bases between.